This section outlines one T cell receptor (beta chain) sequence together with its context. Germline V lookup: CDR1 MGHRA, CDR2 YSYEKL. CDR3 length: 14 residues. This sample is drawn from a study of monozygotic twins with inflammatory bowel disease. TCRdb re-called the 5' RACE reads; one entry per CDR3 protein, DNA not given. The sample totals under 200,000 distinct CDR3 sequences; its top ten clones hold around 2.4%. The genes are TRBV4-1 and TRBJ2-5; the D call from TCRdb, TRBD2, cannot be confirmed without DNA. Sequencing was performed on blood. The clonotype originates from a human donor with ulcerative colitis or Crohn's disease, or a healthy co-twin of an affected twin (not recorded which). The CDR3 protein is CASSSPGRQETQYF.